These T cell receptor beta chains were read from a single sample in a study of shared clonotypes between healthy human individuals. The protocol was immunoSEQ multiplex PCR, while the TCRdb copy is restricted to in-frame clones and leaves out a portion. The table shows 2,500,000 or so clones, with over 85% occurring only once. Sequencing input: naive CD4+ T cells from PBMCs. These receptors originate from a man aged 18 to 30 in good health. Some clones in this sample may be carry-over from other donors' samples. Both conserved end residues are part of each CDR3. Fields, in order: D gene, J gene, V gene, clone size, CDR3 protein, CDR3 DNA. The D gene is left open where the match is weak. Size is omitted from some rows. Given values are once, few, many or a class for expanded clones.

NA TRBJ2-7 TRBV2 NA CASSEQGAAYEQYF TGTGCCAGCAGTGAGCAGGGTGCGGCCTACGAGCAGTACTTC
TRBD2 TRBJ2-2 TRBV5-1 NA CASSRQGLAEGGTGELFF TGCGCCAGCAGCCGACAAGGACTAGCGGAGGGTGGCACCGGGGAGCTGTTTTTT
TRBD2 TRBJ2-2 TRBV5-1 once CASSLATVTGGTGELFF TGCGCCAGCAGCTTGGCCACGGTGACGGGGGGAACCGGGGAGCTGTTTTTT
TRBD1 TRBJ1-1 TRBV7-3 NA CASSAGQGRGTEAFF TGTGCCAGCAGCGCCGGACAGGGACGGGGCACTGAAGCTTTCTTT
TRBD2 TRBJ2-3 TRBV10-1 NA CASSEEATSGRNTDTQYF TGCGCCAGCAGTGAGGAGGCGACTAGCGGGAGGAACACAGATACGCAGTATTTT
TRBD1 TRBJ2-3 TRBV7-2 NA CASSLLPLGGDTQYF TGTGCCAGCAGCTTACTCCCCCTAGGGGGCGATACGCAGTATTTT
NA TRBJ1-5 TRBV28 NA CASSLGGRLNQPQHF TGTGCCAGCAGTTTGGGCGGGCGGCTTAATCAGCCCCAGCATTTT
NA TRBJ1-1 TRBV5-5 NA CASSRGTVNTEAFF TGTGCCAGCAGCCGCGGGACGGTGAACACTGAAGCTTTCTTT
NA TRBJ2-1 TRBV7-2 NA CASSLGLRLGPYNEQFF TGTGCCAGCAGCTTAGGCTTAAGGCTAGGTCCATACAATGAGCAGTTCTTC
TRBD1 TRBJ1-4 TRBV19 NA CASSGQTGRGYEKLFF TGTGCCAGTAGTGGCCAGACAGGGAGGGGATATGAAAAACTGTTTTTT
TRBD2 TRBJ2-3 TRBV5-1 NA CASSLKAGVSTDTQYF TGCGCCAGCAGCTTGAAAGCGGGAGTAAGCACAGATACGCAGTATTTT
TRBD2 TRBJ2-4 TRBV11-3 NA CASSLGEREGTLAKNIQYF TGTGCCAGCAGCTTAGGTGAGCGGGAGGGCACTTTAGCCAAAAACATTCAGTACTTC
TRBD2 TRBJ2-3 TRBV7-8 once CASSSYLQRERTDTQYF TGTGCCAGCAGCTCCTACCTTCAGCGGGAGAGGACAGATACGCAGTATTTT
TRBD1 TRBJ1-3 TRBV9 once CASSVDRGSSGNTIYF TGTGCCAGCAGCGTTGACAGGGGGAGCTCTGGAAACACCATATATTTT
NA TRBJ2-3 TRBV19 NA CASTSPSTDTQYF TGTGCCAGTACTTCCCCGAGCACAGATACGCAGTATTTT
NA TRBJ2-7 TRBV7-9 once CASSPGLYEQYF TGTGCCAGCAGCCCCGGACTCTACGAGCAGTACTTC
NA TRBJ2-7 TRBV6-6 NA CASKAGPRSRSYEQYF TGTGCCAGCAAAGCCGGGCCTCGGTCTAGGTCCTACGAGCAGTACTTC
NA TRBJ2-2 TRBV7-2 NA CASSLVRPGDAGELFF TGTGCCAGCAGCTTAGTTCGGCCAGGGGATGCCGGGGAGCTGTTTTTT
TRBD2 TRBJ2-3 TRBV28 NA CASSLSQGSGSTDTQYF TGTGCCAGCAGTTTATCCCAGGGTAGCGGGAGCACAGATACGCAGTATTTT
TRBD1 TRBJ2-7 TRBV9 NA CASSADRGAYEQYF TGTGCCAGCAGCGCTGACAGGGGCGCGTACGAGCAGTACTTC
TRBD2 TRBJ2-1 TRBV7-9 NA CASSYPGLAGGYNEQFF TGTGCCAGCAGTTACCCGGGACTAGCGGGAGGTTACAATGAGCAGTTCTTC
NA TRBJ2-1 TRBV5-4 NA CASSQGPSSYNEQFF TGTGCCAGCAGCCAGGGACCGAGCTCCTACAATGAGCAGTTCTTC
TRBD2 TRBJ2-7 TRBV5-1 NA CASSLVAGAEEQYF TGCGCCAGCAGCTTGGTAGCGGGAGCGGAGGAGCAGTACTTC
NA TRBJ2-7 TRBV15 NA CATSRGPEDWRREQYF TGTGCCACCAGCAGAGGACCTGAGGACTGGCGTCGGGAGCAGTACTTC
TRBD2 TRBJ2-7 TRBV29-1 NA CSARLAGLYEQYF TGCAGCGCCCGACTAGCGGGTTTATACGAGCAGTACTTC
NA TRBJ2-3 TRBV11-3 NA CASSLGHSTDTQYF TGTGCCAGCAGCTTGGGGCATTCCACAGATACGCAGTATTTT
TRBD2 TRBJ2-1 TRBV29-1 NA CSVDAGLGLGEQFF TGCAGCGTTGATGCTGGACTAGGTCTTGGTGAGCAGTTCTTC
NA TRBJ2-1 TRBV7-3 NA CASSLGRPPQYNEQFF TGTGCCAGCAGCTTAGGGCGCCCTCCCCAGTACAATGAGCAGTTCTTC
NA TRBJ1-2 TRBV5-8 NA CASSLGGTQRRGYTF TGTGCCAGCAGCTTGGGCGGTACACAAAGAAGAGGCTACACCTTC
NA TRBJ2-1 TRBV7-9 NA CAVQTRASSYNEQFF TGTGCCGTTCAGACGAGGGCTTCCTCCTACAATGAGCAGTTCTTC
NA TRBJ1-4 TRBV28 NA CASLSGGLREKLFF TGTGCCAGCCTCTCTGGAGGGCTGCGAGAAAAACTGTTTTTT
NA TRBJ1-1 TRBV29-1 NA CSVVAGTPNTEAFF TGCAGCGTCGTAGCCGGGACTCCGAACACTGAAGCTTTCTTT
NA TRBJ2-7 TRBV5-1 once CASFRDPYEQYF TGCGCCAGTTTCCGGGACCCCTACGAGCAGTACTTC
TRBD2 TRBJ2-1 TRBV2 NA CASSRLGGAGYNEQFF TGTGCCAGCAGTCGCCTGGGGGGAGCGGGGTACAATGAGCAGTTCTTC
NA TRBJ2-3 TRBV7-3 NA CASSSGLNTDTQYF TGTGCCAGCAGCTCGGGACTTAACACAGATACGCAGTATTTT
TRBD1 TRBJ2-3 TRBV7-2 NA CATRLMTGSDTQYF TGTGCCACTCGCCTCATGACAGGGTCAGATACGCAGTATTTT
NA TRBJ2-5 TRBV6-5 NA CASSYPGTETQYF TGTGCCAGCAGTTACCCAGGGACCGAGACCCAGTACTTC
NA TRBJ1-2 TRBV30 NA CAWSTGWDGYTF TGTGCCTGGAGTACAGGGTGGGATGGCTACACCTTC
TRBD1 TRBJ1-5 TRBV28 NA CASSFTGGVGQPQHF TGTGCCAGCAGTTTCACAGGGGGCGTTGGTCAGCCCCAGCATTTT
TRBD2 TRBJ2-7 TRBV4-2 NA CASSQDAQRDHMAYEQYF TGTGCCAGCAGCCAAGATGCCCAGCGGGACCATATGGCCTACGAGCAGTACTTC
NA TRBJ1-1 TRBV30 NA CAWSVQENTEAFF TGTGCCTGGAGTGTACAAGAGAACACTGAAGCTTTCTTT
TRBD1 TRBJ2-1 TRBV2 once CASSQTGGYFNEQFF TGTGCCAGCAGTCAGACAGGGGGTTATTTTAATGAGCAGTTCTTC
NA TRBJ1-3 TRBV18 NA CASSPPGPGGNTIYF TGTGCCAGCTCTCCCCCGGGGCCCGGAGGGAACACCATATATTTT
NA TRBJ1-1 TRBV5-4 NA CASSSFTGMNTEAFF TGTGCCAGCAGCTCCTTCACAGGGATGAACACTGAAGCTTTCTTT
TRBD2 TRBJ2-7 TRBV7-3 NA CASSSYGAGVAEQYF TGTGCCAGCAGCTCCTATGGGGCGGGAGTAGCCGAGCAGTACTTC
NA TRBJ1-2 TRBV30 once CAGRSGVNYGYTF TGTGCCGGTAGGAGTGGGGTTAACTATGGCTACACCTTC
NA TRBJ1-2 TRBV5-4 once CASSPDRISGYTF TGTGCCAGCAGCCCCGACAGGATCTCAGGCTACACCTTC
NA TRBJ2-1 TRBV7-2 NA CASSFSGLRGEQFF TGTGCCAGCAGCTTTAGCGGACTTAGGGGAGAGCAGTTCTTC
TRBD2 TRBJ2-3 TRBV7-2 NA CASSPGSGRTDTQYF TGTGCCAGCAGCCCAGGGAGCGGGAGGACAGATACGCAGTATTTT
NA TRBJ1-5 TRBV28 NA CASSLGGLGNQPQHF TGTGCCAGCAGTTTAGGGGGCTTAGGCAATCAGCCCCAGCATTTT
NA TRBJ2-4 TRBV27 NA CASRTTFAVKNIQYF TGTGCCAGCAGGACCACTTTCGCAGTCAAAAACATTCAGTACTTC
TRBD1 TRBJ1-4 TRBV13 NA CASSHAGTGGRKLFF TGTGCCAGCAGCCACGCCGGGACAGGGGGCAGGAAACTGTTTTTT
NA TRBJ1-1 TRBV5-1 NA CASSLGRTQNTEAFF TGCGCCAGCAGCTTGGGTAGGACACAGAACACTGAAGCTTTCTTT